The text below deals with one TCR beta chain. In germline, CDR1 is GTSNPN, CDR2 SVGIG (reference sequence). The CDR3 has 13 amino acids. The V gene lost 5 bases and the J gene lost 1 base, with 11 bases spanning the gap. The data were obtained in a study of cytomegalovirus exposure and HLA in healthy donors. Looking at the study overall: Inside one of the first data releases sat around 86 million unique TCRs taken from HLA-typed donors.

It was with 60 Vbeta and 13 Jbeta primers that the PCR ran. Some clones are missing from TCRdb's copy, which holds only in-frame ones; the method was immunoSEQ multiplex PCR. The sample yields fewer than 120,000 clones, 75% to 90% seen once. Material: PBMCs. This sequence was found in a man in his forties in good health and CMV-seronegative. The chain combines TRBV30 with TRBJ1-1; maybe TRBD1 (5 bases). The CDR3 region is CAWALGQNTEAFF. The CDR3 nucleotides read TGTGCCTGGGCCTTGGGGCAGAACACTGAAGCTTTCTTT.